The 5 T cell receptor beta chains presented below share a single source sample, sequenced in a study of PD-1 blockade in classical Hodgkin lymphoma. Assay used: immunoSEQ multiplex PCR; TCRdb lists only in-frame clones, some missing. The sample records fewer than 40,000 clones, roughly 90% being singletons. The time point was: newly diagnosed, previously untreated cHL patient sample. Negative selection with magnetic separation was used to purify CD4+ T cells from thawed PBMCs. The material sequenced was CD4+ T cells from blood. Source of these receptors: a human donor with classical Hodgkin lymphoma.

The chain is built from TRBV29-1 and TRBJ1-2; no firm D call. The CDR3 loop spans 10 amino acids. CDR1 and CDR2 (germline): SQVTM, ANQGSEA. The V end was cut by 5 bases, the J end by 4 bases, with 5 bases between. The CDR3 nucleotides are TGCAGCGTTATTGGCTATGGCTACACCTTC. Translation: CSVIGYGYTF.

V is TRBV5-1 and J is TRBJ2-3; possibly TRBD2 for D (5 bases). This CDR3 is built from 15 residues. Trimming removed 0 bases at V and 3 bases at J, with 11 bases between. Germline loops: CDR1 SGHRS, CDR2 YFSETQ. DNA of the CDR3: TGCGCCAGCAGCTTGGGGAGGACCCCAACAGATACGCAGTATTTT. Encoded protein: CASSLGRTPTDTQYF. Full variable domain (outside the CDR3, taken from reference TRBV5-1 and TRBJ2-3): KAGVTQTPRYLIKTRGQQVTLSCSPISGHRSVSWYQQTPGQGLQFLFEYFSETQRNKGNFPGRFSGRQFSNSRSEMNVSTLELGDSALYLCASSLGRTPTDTQYFGPGTRLTVL.

This clone turned up a few times. This chain links TRBV11-3 with TRBJ2-2, with D hard to call. Deletions cut 5 bases from V and 5 bases from J, with 9 bases between. The germline V gene encodes CDR1 SGHNT and CDR2 YENEEA. The CDR3 is 13 amino acids. The chain's CDR3 is CASSHQTTGELFF. DNA for the CDR3: TGTGCCAGCAGCCATCAGACAACCGGGGAGCTGTTTTTT.

The rearrangement links TRBV27 to TRBJ1-4, with D perhaps matching TRBD1 (5 bases). Trimming shortened V by 4 bases and J by 14 bases, and 14 bases separated the two germline ends. CDR1 and CDR2 (germline): MNHEY, SMNVEV (reference sequence). This CDR3 has 12 residues. CDR3 amino acids: CASSSNLRDLFF. The DNA for the CDR3 is TGTGCCAGCAGTTCAAATCTCCGGGACCTGTTTTTT.

The chain has TRBV6-1 and TRBJ2-1; D is perhaps TRBD1 (6 bases). From germline, CDR1 is MNHNS and CDR2 SASEGT. This CDR3 has 12 residues. The germline V and J ends were trimmed by 8 bases and 16 bases, with 21 bases remaining between them. CDR3 amino acids: CASVLSGTISFF. For the CDR3, the DNA is TGTGCCAGCGTACTTTCCGGGACAATAAGCTTCTTC.